This T cell receptor (beta chain) came from a study of blood T cell repertoires in COVID-19. Assay used: immunoSEQ multiplex PCR; TCRdb lists only in-frame clones, some missing. Here the sample spans just over 650,000 clones, 85% to 90% being singletons. CDR1 and CDR2 (germline): SGHVS, FQNEAQ. V dropped 5 bases and J dropped 8; count of bases not matched to a gene: 8. The CDR3 spans 14 residues. The rearrangement uses TRBV7-8 and TRBJ1-2; 10 nucleotides match TRBD1. This TCR was recovered from a woman under 30 with acute or convalescent COVID-19. The material sequenced was peripheral blood. The CDR3 DNA reads as TGTGCCAGCAGCCAGCGGGACAGGGGATTGGGCTACACCTTC. It codes for CASSQRDRGLGYTF.